This TCR beta chain was documented in a study of early T cells in non-severe SARS-CoV-2 infection. The TCR library protocol was used to attach unique molecular identifiers. These identifiers were attached to individual cDNA molecules. TCRdb ran MiXCR on the 5' RACE reads and lists one entry per CDR3 protein. The repertoire consists of approximately 90,000 distinct CDR3 sequences, with more than 10% occurring once and the leading ten covering 4% to 4.5%. V was cut by 6 bases and J by 5 bases, with 19 bases left in between. The CDR3 has 15 amino acids. Comment on this clonotype: Its antigen is unidentified.

Study-wide findings and caveats: The matching step, a VDJdb search, favored anti-spike CD8 responses and missed private and CD4 specificities.

This chain connects TRBV12-3 or TRBV12-4 to TRBJ1-2, with no clear D. The specimen was whole blood, collected at baseline. This TCR was sampled from an adult who was a healthcare worker with PCR-confirmed SARS-CoV-2 infection or an uninfected control (not recorded which). Written as DNA, the CDR3 is TGTGCCAGCAGCTTGGCCCGGGCCTTAATATATGGCTACACCTTC. Amino acids: CASSLARALIYGYTF.